This is a list of T cell receptor beta chains from one sample in a study of shared clonotypes between healthy human individuals. Sequencing used immunoSEQ multiplex PCR; TCRdb keeps in-frame clones, though not all of them. The sample contains roughly 1,000,000 clones, roughly 74% of which appear only once. Input material: memory CD4+ T cells from PBMCs. The receptors were gathered from a man aged 18 to 29 in good health. Some clones in this sample may be carry-over from other donors' samples. Each CDR3 is given with its conserved first and last residue. The D gene is left open where the match is weak. For some rows the clone size is stated as once, few or many, or as a class when expanded; others skip it.

V gene,clone size,J gene,D gene,CDR3 protein,CDR3 DNA
TRBV27,-,TRBJ2-7,TRBD1,CASSRDRGAYEQYF,TGTGCCAGCAGTCGCGACAGGGGGGCCTACGAGCAGTACTTC
TRBV29-1,-,TRBJ2-7,TRBD2,CSGGGLASDEQYF,TGCAGCGGGGGGGGACTAGCCTCCGACGAGCAGTACTTC
TRBV2,few,TRBJ2-7,-,CASNGQTPYEQYF,TGTGCCAGCAATGGACAGACCCCCTACGAGCAGTACTTC
TRBV5-8,many,TRBJ2-7,TRBD2,CASSLVPSGRSSYEQYF,TGTGCCAGCAGCTTGGTTCCTAGCGGAAGGAGCTCCTACGAGCAGTACTTC
TRBV27,-,TRBJ2-5,TRBD2,CASSDLGTRGETQYF,TGTGCCAGCAGCGACCTCGGGACTAGGGGTGAGACCCAGTACTTC
TRBV4-2,-,TRBJ1-2,-,CASSQGSGLANYGYTF,TGTGCCAGCAGCCAAGGGAGTGGGTTAGCTAACTATGGCTACACCTTC
TRBV5-1,-,TRBJ1-1,TRBD1,CASTSGTVTEAFF,TGCGCCAGCACCTCCGGGACAGTCACTGAAGCTTTCTTT
TRBV9,-,TRBJ2-1,-,CASSVGGLAQVSEQFF,TGTGCCAGCAGCGTAGGGGGACTGGCTCAGGTCTCTGAGCAGTTCTTC
TRBV30,-,TRBJ1-2,-,CAWSVGNGYTF,TGTGCCTGGAGTGTAGGGAATGGCTACACCTTC
TRBV30,-,TRBJ2-3,TRBD2,CAWTPSGSEGSQYF,TGTGCCTGGACGCCTAGCGGGAGTGAGGGTTCGCAGTATTTT
TRBV10-3,-,TRBJ2-7,TRBD2,CAISAGGSSYEQYF,TGTGCCATCAGTGCCGGCGGGAGCTCCTACGAGCAGTACTTC
TRBV11-2,-,TRBJ1-1,-,CASSLVQMNTEAFF,TGTGCCAGCAGCTTAGTACAGATGAACACTGAAGCTTTCTTT
TRBV5-1,-,TRBJ1-1,-,CASSFSENTEAFF,TGCGCCAGCAGCTTTTCTGAGAACACTGAAGCTTTCTTT
TRBV11-3,-,TRBJ2-2,-,CASSQLSGTGELFF,TGTGCCAGCAGCCAGCTGTCGGGAACCGGGGAGCTGTTTTTT
TRBV7-3,-,TRBJ2-5,-,CASSPGSRETQYF,TGTGCCAGCAGCCCGGGCAGTCGCGAGACCCAGTACTTC
TRBV5-1,-,TRBJ2-1,TRBD2,CASSLEAVVAGERQFF,TGCGCCAGCAGCTTGGAAGCTGTGGTAGCGGGAGAGAGGCAGTTCTTC
TRBV18,-,TRBJ1-3,-,CASSPYRGSGNTIYF,TGTGCCAGCTCACCCTACCGGGGATCGGGAAACACCATATATTTT
TRBV7-9,-,TRBJ2-7,TRBD2,CASSLGGPSYEQYF,TGTGCCAGCAGCTTGGGAGGGCCCTCCTACGAGCAGTACTTC
TRBV5-6,-,TRBJ2-2,TRBD2,CASSSLREGRDTGELFF,TGTGCCAGCAGCTCGCTGAGGGAGGGCCGGGACACCGGGGAGCTGTTTTTT
TRBV5-1,-,TRBJ2-1,-,CASSTELRNEQFF,TGCGCCAGCAGCACGGAATTACGGAATGAGCAGTTCTTC
TRBV7-9,-,TRBJ2-2,TRBD2,CASSNASGANTGELFF,TGTGCCAGCAGCAACGCTAGCGGGGCGAACACCGGGGAGCTGTTTTTT
TRBV7-2,-,TRBJ1-1,-,CASSIRTEAFF,TGTGCCAGCAGCATCAGGACTGAAGCTTTCTTT
TRBV5-6,-,TRBJ1-5,-,CASSLYRTYSNQPQHF,TGTGCCAGCAGCTTATACAGGACCTATAGCAATCAGCCCCAGCATTTT
TRBV28,-,TRBJ2-5,TRBD1,CASRKQGVETQYF,TGTGCCAGCAGAAAACAGGGGGTAGAGACCCAGTACTTC
TRBV9,-,TRBJ2-7,TRBD2,CASSVDNGLREGISYEQYF,TGTGCCAGCAGCGTAGATAATGGGTTGCGGGAGGGAATCTCCTACGAGCAGTACTTC